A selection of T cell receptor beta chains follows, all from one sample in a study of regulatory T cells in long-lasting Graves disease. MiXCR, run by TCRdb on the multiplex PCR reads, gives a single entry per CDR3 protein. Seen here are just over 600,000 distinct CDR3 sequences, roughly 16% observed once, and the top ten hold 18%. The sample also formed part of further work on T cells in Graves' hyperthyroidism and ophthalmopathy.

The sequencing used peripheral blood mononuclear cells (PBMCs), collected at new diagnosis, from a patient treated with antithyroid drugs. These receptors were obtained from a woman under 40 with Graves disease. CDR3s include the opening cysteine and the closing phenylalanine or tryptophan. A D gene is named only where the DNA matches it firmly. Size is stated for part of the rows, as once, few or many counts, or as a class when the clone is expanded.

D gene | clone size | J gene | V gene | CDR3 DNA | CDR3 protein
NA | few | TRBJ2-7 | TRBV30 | TGTGCCTGGAGTGTAGGGGGAACCATTTACGAGCAGTACTTC | CAWSVGGTIYEQYF
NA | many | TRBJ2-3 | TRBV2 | TGTGCCAGCAATAACGACGGCGGTGGAACGCAGTATTTT | CASNNDGGGTQYF
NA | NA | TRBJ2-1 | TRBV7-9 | TGTGCCAGCAGCTTTTTGGACAGGCAGTTCTTC | CASSFLDRQFF
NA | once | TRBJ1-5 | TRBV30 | TGTGCCTGGAGCGCGGATTCGAGGCTTAGCAATCAGCCCCAGCATTTT | CAWSADSRLSNQPQHF
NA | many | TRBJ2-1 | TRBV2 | TGTGCCAGCAGTGAAGCCCTTACCCTAGTCGAGCAGTTCTTC | CASSEALTLVEQFF
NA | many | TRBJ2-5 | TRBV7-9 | TGTGCCATCCGGGGAGAGACCCAGTACTTC | CAIRGETQYF
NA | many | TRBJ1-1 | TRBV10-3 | TGTGCCATCAGTGAGTCGGTGTACACTGAAGCTTTCTTT | CAISESVYTEAFF
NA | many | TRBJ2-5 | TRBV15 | TGTGCCACCAGCAGGCCGAAGGAGACCCAGTACTTC | CATSRPKETQYF
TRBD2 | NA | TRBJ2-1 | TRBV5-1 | TGCGCCAGCAGCCTAGCTAGCGGGGGGGCCGTACTCAATGAGCAGTTCTTC | CASSLASGGAVLNEQFF
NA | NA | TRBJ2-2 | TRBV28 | TGTGCCAGCAGATACCTGGGGGGACCGAACACCGGGGAGCTGTTTTTT | CASRYLGGPNTGELFF
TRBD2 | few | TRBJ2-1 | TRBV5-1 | TGCGCCAGCAGCGTGGGACTAGCGGGTTTGGTTGAGCAGTTCTTC | CASSVGLAGLVEQFF
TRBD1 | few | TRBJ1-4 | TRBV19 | TGTGCCAGTAGTACGGTGGACAGGGGGCTTGAAAAACTGTTTTTT | CASSTVDRGLEKLFF
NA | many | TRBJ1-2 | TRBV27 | TGTGCCAGCAGTGTATATGCTAACTATGGCTACACCTTC | CASSVYANYGYTF
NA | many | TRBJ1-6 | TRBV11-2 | TGTGCCAGCAGCTTAAGTAGGTTGGGAGGCGGTTCACCCCTCCACTTT | CASSLSRLGGGSPLHF
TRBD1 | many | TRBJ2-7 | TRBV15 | TGTGCCACCAGCAACGGGGACAGGGCCGTCGACGAGCAGTACTTC | CATSNGDRAVDEQYF
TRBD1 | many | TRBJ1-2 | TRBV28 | TGTGCCAGCAGGGGGGTGGACAGGGTGGCCTATGGCTACACCTTC | CASRGVDRVAYGYTF